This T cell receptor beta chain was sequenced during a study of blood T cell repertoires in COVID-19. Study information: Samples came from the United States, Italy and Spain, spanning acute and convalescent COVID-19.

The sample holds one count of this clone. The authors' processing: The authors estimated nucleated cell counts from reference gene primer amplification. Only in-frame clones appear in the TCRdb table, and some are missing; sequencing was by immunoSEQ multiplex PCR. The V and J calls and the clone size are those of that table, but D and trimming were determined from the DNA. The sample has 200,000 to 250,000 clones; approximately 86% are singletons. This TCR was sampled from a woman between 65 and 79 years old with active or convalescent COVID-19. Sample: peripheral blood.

CDR3 protein: CASSMGGLNTEAFF. In DNA, the CDR3 is TGTGCCAGTAGTATGGGGGGGCTGAACACTGAAGCTTTCTTT. The rearrangement links TRBV19 to TRBJ1-1; D perhaps matches TRBD1 (6 bases). Germline assignment: CDR1 LNHDA and CDR2 SQIVND (reference sequence). V gave up 3 bases and J gave up 0 bases, with 8 bases separating them. The CDR3 runs to 14 residues.